The clone carrying this T cell receptor beta chain was counted ten times or more. Its antigen is currently unknown. This sample is drawn from a study of identical twins. A template switching step contributed a universal primer site, while unique molecular identifiers were present in the cDNA. From the 5' RACE reads, TCRdb called clonotypes with MiXCR, one entry per CDR3 protein. The table has hundreds of thousands of distinct CDR3 sequences, 12% seen once. The CDR3 loop spans 13 amino acids. Between the trimmed V and J ends, which lost 7 bases and 3 bases, there was a span of 12 bases. The study's findings and limits: With abundant cord blood beta clonotypes, insertions were fewer; memory repertoires showed no such pattern. Researchers reported excess low generation probability among twin-shared out-of-frame alpha sequences. It was out-of-frame TCR alpha sharing in monozygotic twins that models underestimated.

The same data also contributed to another study, on yellow fever vaccine responses in identical twins.

Sequencing input: PBMCs. The source is a woman aged 18-29 years in good health. The V call is TRBV12-3 or TRBV12-4, the J call TRBJ1-1; maybe TRBD1 (6 bases). The CDR3 region has the DNA TGTGCCAGCAACTCTGGACAGTACACTGAAGCTTTCTTT. It codes for CASNSGQYTEAFF.